Listed here are 19 T cell receptor beta chains from one sample, sequenced in a study of blood T cell repertoires in COVID-19. Produced via immunoSEQ multiplex PCR; TCRdb's table is partial and in-frame only. This table has some 190,000 clones, around three quarters appearing once. What was sequenced was PBMCs or T cells enriched from blood (not recorded which). These receptors originate from a woman in her forties or fifties with acute COVID-19.

V is TRBV7-2 and J is TRBJ2-6; 7 bases agree with TRBD1. With 3 bases clipped from V and 3 bases from J, the junction kept 5 bases outside the gene matches. The CDR3 runs 16 residues. Per the germline V gene, CDR1 is SGHTA and CDR2 is FQGNSA. CDR3: CASSFKGAGGANVLTF. The CDR3 nucleotides read TGTGCCAGCAGCTTTAAGGGGGCCGGTGGGGCCAACGTCCTGACTTTC.

The chain links TRBV28 to TRBJ1-1; no firm D call. The V end lost 5 bases, the J end lost 5 bases, and 18 bases lay between the germline ends. The CDR3 has 15 amino acids. Germline lookup yields CDR1 MDHEN and CDR2 SYDVKM. The CDR3 coding sequence is TGTGCCAGCAGTCTACCCGCCGCGGGGATGACTGAAGCTTTCTTT. Translation: CASSLPAAGMTEAFF.

This chain links TRBV5-4 with TRBJ2-3, with no clear D. V was pared by 4 bases and J by 1 base, with 16 bases between. There are 16 residues in the CDR3. CDR1 and CDR2 (germline): SGHNT, YYREEE (reference sequence). The CDR3 DNA sequence: TGTGCCAGCAGCCCCGGTCCCGCTCTGGGCACAGATACGCAGTATTTT. Protein: CASSPGPALGTDTQYF.

V usage is TRBV28 and J usage is TRBJ1-1; the match to TRBD1 covers 8 bases. The V gene end was trimmed by 7 bases and the J gene end by 2 bases; junction bases not matched to a gene: 6. This CDR3 is built from 14 residues. CDR1 is MDHEN, CDR2 SYDVKM, per germline. The CDR3 DNA follows: TGTGCCAGCACCGACGGACAGGGAAACACTGAAGCTTTCTTT. Protein sequence: CASTDGQGNTEAFF.

The chain uses TRBV5-1 and TRBJ1-2, with 8 positions matching TRBD1. The CDR3 is 15 residues long. The ends lost 4 bases at V and 4 bases at J; junction bases unmatched: 9. Germline CDR1 and CDR2: SGHRS and YFSETQ. The CDR3, as DNA: TGCGCCAGCAGCCGTTCCCCGGGGACAGGCTATGGCTACACCTTC. It translates to CASSRSPGTGYGYTF.

V usage is TRBV10-3 and J usage is TRBJ2-5, with 7 bases aligning to TRBD1. The CDR3 spans 15 residues. Germline V gene data show CDR1 as ENHRY and CDR2 as SYGVKD. Unmatched junction bases numbered 10, after V lost 6 bases and J lost 3 bases. CDR3 nucleotide sequence: TGTGCCATCAGGTCCCCCCGGGACAGAAAAGAGACCCAGTACTTC. This gives the protein CAIRSPRDRKETQYF.

This clone was counted a few times. The chain combines TRBV25-1 with TRBJ2-5, with D unclear. Germline V gives CDR1 MGHDK, CDR2 SYGVNS. Trimming removed 3 bases from V and 5 bases from J, with 10 bases in between. CDR3 size: 13 residues. The CDR3 coding sequence is TGTGCCAGCAGTGACGCAGGCCGGGAGACCCAGTACTTC. This encodes CASSDAGRETQYF.

V is TRBV19 and J is TRBJ1-2; D is undetermined. The length of the CDR3 is 14 residues. V was trimmed by 6 bases and J by 9 bases, leaving 20 bases between them. Germline V gene data show CDR1 as LNHDA and CDR2 as SQIVND (reference sequence). CDR3 sequence (DNA): TGTGCCAGTAGGGGTCCGACGGAGGGATTGAGCTACACCTTC. As protein: CASRGPTEGLSYTF.

The chain uses TRBV28 and TRBJ1-1; 10 bases map to TRBD1. Germline V gives CDR1 MDHEN, CDR2 SYDVKM. The CDR3 totals 16 residues. V shed 2 bases, J shed 3 bases, and the junction held 6 bases outside the gene matches. The CDR3 DNA sequence: TGTGCCAGCAGTTTACGGGACAGGGGTTCGGACACTGAAGCTTTCTTT. Its protein product is CASSLRDRGSDTEAFF.

This clone has only a few counts. Distinct nucleotide sequences in the sample also encode this CDR3. V is TRBV7-9 and J is TRBJ1-6; possible D gene TRBD1, 5 bases. V was shortened by 5 bases and J by 10 bases, with 15 bases between the two germline ends. The CDR3 has 14 residues. Germline CDR1 is SEHNR and CDR2 is FQNEAQ (reference sequence). DNA of the CDR3: TGTGCCAGCAGCCTTAATCAGGGTCGGTCACCCCTCCACTTT. It yields the protein CASSLNQGRSPLHF.

This clone was counted ten times or more. The CDR3 DNA reads TGTGCCAGCAACCTCGCGGGCGGAAATTCACCCCTCCACTTT. The encoded protein is CASNLAGGNSPLHF. The V gene is TRBV7-9, the J gene TRBJ1-6, with D hard to call. The germline gives CDR1 SEHNR, CDR2 FQNEAQ (reference sequence). Trimming shortened V by 7 bases and J by 7 bases, and 14 bases separated the two germline ends. The CDR3 is 14 residues long.

V usage is TRBV6-5 and J usage is TRBJ1-2; 8 bases are shared with TRBD1. Per germline, CDR1 MNHEY and CDR2 SVGAGI. The CDR3 sequence is 14 residues long. With 7 bases clipped from V and 5 bases from J, the junction kept 9 bases outside the gene matches. CDR3 in amino acids: CASNPPTGEYGYTF. The CDR3 DNA reads as TGTGCCAGCAACCCCCCGACAGGGGAATATGGCTACACCTTC.

The chain employs TRBV5-6 and TRBJ1-1; D is unclear. V lost 1 base, J lost 2 bases, and 9 bases lay in between. The CDR3 has 14 residues. The germline CDR1 and CDR2 sequences are SGHDT and YYEEEE. CDR3 nucleotide sequence: TGTGCCAGCAGCTTGCTCGGGTTTAACACTGAAGCTTTCTTT. The encoded protein is CASSLLGFNTEAFF.

At least ten counts were recorded for this clone. This sequence joins TRBV7-9 and TRBJ1-1, with a possible D match to TRBD1 (6 bases). Germline-derived CDR1 and CDR2 are SEHNR and FQNEAQ (reference sequence). CDR3 length: 14 residues. The germline V and J ends were trimmed by 4 bases and 4 bases, with 13 bases remaining between them. The CDR3 reads CASSSGHFVTEAFF. The CDR3 nucleotides read TGTGCCAGCAGCTCGGGACATTTCGTCACTGAAGCTTTCTTT.

The CDR3 DNA sequence: TGCGCCAGCAGCATTACGGGTCCCGAGGGATATGGCTACACCTTC. Residues: CASSITGPEGYGYTF. The J gene is TRBJ1-2, the V gene TRBV5-1, with D hard to call. CDR3 length: 15 residues. Germline CDR1 is SGHRS and CDR2 is YFSETQ. Between the trimmed V and J ends, which lost 4 bases and 5 bases, there was a span of 18 bases.

V gene TRBV24-1 combines with J gene TRBJ1-5; D uncertain. Trimming removed 5 bases at V and 5 bases at J, with 9 bases between. The germline V gene encodes CDR1 KGHDR and CDR2 SFDVKD. The length of the CDR3 is 13 residues. CDR3 nucleotides: TGTGCCACCAGTGCAGGAAACTATCAGCCCCAGCATTTT. This codes for CATSAGNYQPQHF.

The CDR3 region is CSAKGGTEAFF. The CDR3 DNA is TGCAGTGCCAAAGGGGGAACTGAAGCTTTCTTT. The chain links TRBV20-1 to TRBJ1-1; D is perhaps TRBD1 (6 bases). The CDR3 length is 11 residues. Germline CDR1 DFQATT, CDR2 SNEGSKA (reference sequence). Trimming shortened V by 6 bases and J by 5 bases, and 10 bases separated the two germline ends.

The chain combines TRBV5-4 with TRBJ1-3, with 8 bases fitting TRBD1. Germline CDR1 reads SGHNT; CDR2 reads YYREEE (reference sequence). Germline trimming cut 0 bases from V and 7 bases from J; bases unmatched to any gene: 3. The CDR3 sequence is 14 residues long. The CDR3 loop is CASSLADRENTIYF. The CDR3, as DNA: TGTGCCAGCAGCTTGGCGGACAGGGAGAACACCATATATTTT. Together with reference TRBV5-4 and TRBJ1-3, the CDR3 gives the full variable domain: ETGVTQSPTHLIKTRGQQVTLRCSSQSGHNTVSWYQQALGQGPQFIFQYYREEENGRGNFPPRFSGLQFPNYSSELNVNALELDDSALYLCASSLADRENTIYFGEGSWLTVV.

The gene calls are TRBV5-1 and TRBJ2-5; 7 bases agree with TRBD1. With V trimmed by 4 bases and J by 1 base, 4 bases remained unmatched. Germline CDR1 reads SGHRS; CDR2 reads YFSETQ. CDR3 size: 14 residues. The CDR3 DNA reads TGCGCCAGCAGCACAGGGGCTAGCCAAGAGACCCAGTACTTC. Translated, it gives CASSTGASQETQYF.